This TCR beta chain is from a study of T cells after yellow fever vaccination. On the study more broadly: Fractions containing few cells were prepared with SMART-Seq v4 Ultra Low Input. Findings and caveats of the study: Weaker in magnitude, the secondary response showed a faster peak on day 5 versus 15.

Looked up from germline, CDR1 is DFQATT and CDR2 is SNEGSKA (reference sequence). The CDR3 sequence is 14 residues long. In making TCR cDNA, 5'RACE template switching added a universal primer site and UMIs to it. TCRdb re-called the 5' RACE reads through MiXCR, storing one row per CDR3 protein. The sample lists 350,000 or so distinct CDR3 sequences; roughly 8.4% were seen once. This clonotype was detected only a few times. Its antigen is not known. An end of the junction differs from the germline gene, which may be a read error. The chain couples TRBV20-1 to TRBJ1-1; 8 bases match TRBD1. The sequencing used PBMCs, collected about 49 days after the first yellow fever vaccination. The TCR was taken from a young man who received the YFV17D yellow fever vaccine. DNA for the CDR3: TGCAGTGCCAGAGGAGAGACAGGGGTCTTTCAAACTTTCTTT. Translation: CSARGETGVFQTFF.